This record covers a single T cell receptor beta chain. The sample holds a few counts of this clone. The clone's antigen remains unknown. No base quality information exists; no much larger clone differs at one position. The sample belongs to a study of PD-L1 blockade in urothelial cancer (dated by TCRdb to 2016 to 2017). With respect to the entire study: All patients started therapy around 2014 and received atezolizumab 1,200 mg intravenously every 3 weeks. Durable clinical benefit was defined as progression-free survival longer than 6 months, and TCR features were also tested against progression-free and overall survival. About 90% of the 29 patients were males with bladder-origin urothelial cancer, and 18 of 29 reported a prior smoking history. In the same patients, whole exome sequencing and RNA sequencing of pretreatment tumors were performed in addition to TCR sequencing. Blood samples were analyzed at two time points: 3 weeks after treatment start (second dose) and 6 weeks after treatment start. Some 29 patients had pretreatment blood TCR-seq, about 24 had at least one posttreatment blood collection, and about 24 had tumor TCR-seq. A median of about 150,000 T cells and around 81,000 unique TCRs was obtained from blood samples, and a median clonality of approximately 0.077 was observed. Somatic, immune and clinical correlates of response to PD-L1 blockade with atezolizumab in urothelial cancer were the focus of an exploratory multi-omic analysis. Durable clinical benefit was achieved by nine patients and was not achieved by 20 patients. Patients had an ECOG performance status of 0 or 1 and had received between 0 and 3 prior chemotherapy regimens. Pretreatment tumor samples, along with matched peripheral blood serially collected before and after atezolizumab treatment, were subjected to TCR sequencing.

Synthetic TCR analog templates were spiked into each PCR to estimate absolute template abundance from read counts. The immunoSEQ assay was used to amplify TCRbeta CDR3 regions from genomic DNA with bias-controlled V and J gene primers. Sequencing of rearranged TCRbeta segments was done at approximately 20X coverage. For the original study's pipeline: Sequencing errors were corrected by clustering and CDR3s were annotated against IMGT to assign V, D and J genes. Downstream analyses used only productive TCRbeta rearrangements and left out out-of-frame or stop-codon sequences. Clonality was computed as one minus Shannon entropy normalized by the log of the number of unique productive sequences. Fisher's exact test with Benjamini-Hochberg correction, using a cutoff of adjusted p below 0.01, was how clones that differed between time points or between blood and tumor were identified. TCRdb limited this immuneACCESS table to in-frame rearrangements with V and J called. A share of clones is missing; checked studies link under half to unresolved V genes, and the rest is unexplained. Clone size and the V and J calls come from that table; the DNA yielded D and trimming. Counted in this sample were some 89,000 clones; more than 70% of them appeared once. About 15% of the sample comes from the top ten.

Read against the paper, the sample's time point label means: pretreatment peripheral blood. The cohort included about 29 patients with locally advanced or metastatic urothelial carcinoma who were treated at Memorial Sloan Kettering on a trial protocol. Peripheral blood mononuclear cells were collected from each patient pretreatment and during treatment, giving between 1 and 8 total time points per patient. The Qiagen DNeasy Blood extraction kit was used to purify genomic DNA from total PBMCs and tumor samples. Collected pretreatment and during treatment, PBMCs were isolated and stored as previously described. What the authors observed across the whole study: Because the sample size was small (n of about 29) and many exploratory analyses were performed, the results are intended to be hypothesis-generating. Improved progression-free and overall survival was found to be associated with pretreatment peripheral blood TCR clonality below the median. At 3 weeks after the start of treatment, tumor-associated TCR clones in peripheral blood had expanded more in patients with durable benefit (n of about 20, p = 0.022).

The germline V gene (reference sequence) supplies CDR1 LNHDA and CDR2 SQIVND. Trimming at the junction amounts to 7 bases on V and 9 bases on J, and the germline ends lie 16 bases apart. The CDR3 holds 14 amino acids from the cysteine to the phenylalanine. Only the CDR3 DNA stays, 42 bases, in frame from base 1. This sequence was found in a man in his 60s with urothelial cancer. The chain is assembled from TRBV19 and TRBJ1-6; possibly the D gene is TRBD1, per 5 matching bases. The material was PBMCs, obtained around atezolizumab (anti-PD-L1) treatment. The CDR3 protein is CASTTRQGISPLHF. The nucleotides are TGTGCCAGTACCACCCGGCAGGGTATTTCACCCCTCCACTTT.